The T cell receptor (beta chain) under discussion was sequenced for a study of blood T cell repertoires in COVID-19. Study at large: Collection of acute and convalescent COVID-19 samples took place in the United States, Italy and Spain.

This CDR3 has 16 residues. Germline V gives CDR1 MRHNA, CDR2 SNTAGT. The V end was cut by 4 bases, the J end by 2 bases, with 16 bases between. In terms of age and location, participants ranged from roughly 18 to 90 years and lived in about 25 US areas. Clinical history as reported by participants underpinned cohort assignment. Sequencing used immunoSEQ multiplex PCR; TCRdb keeps in-frame clones, though not all of them. The repertoire holds approximately 310,000 clones, with 85% as singletons. J is TRBJ2-3 and V is TRBV6-4, with D maybe TRBD2 (5 bases). The sample consisted of PBMCs or T cells enriched from blood (not recorded which). The source is a woman in her 30s who had been exposed to COVID-19. Here the CDR3 DNA reads TGTGCCAGCAGTGTAACCTACTGGGAGTCCACAGATACGCAGTATTTT. It is translated as CASSVTYWESTDTQYF.